Given below is one TCR beta chain in context. Its antigen is not identified. This CDR3 is built from 13 residues. J was trimmed by 5 bases and V by 7 bases; bases with no gene match: 9. Germline CDR1 and CDR2: SQVTM and ANQGSEA. As the method for making TCR beta libraries, quantitative 5'-RACE with molecular barcodes was used. TCRdb reanalysed the 5' RACE reads using MiXCR and keeps one entry per CDR3 protein. Here the sample spans around 330,000 distinct CDR3 sequences, around a tenth being singletons. This sample was included in a study of CD8 T cells in ankylosing spondylitis. Study results and limitations: Roughly eight highly homologous variants formed a TCR beta motif that appeared characteristic of ankylosing spondylitis blood. Disease-linked clones reportedly concentrated significantly in matched ankylosing spondylitis synovial fluid. Earlier work had already found some motif variants in reactive arthritis synovial fluid and blood.

The receptor was derived from a female donor with ankylosing spondylitis or in good health (not recorded which). The sequencing sample was made of blood, either unsorted or a sorted T cell fraction (not recorded which). The chain couples TRBV29-1 to TRBJ2-3; 7 bases match TRBD1. The CDR3 DNA reads TGCAGCGGGGCAAGGGGGCGAGGAGATACGCAGTATTTT. It codes for CSGARGRGDTQYF.